Listed below are T cell receptor beta chains from one sample, sequenced in a study of blood T cell repertoires in COVID-19. Generated by immunoSEQ multiplex PCR, the TCRdb table keeps only in-frame clones and is missing some. The repertoire holds 150,000 to 200,000 clones, with around 81% as singletons. The specimen was peripheral blood. The origin of the receptors is a human donor with acute or convalescent COVID-19. The donor label of this sample is uncertain. The CDR3 runs from the conserved cysteine through the conserved F or W. D genes are given only for firm matches. Expanded clones are given a class, and other clones once, few, many or no size at all.

NA	TRBJ1-2	TRBD1	TRBV5-4	TGTGCCAGCAGCACCGGAGGGACAGGCGCTATCGGGGGCTACACCTTC	CASSTGGTGAIGGYTF
NA	TRBJ1-2	NA	TRBV30	TGTGCCTGGAGGCCCCTTCAGAGGTCTGGCTACACCTTC	CAWRPLQRSGYTF
NA	TRBJ1-2	TRBD1	TRBV5-6	TGTGCCAGCAGCACCGGACAGGGGGGGAGTTATGGCTACACCTTC	CASSTGQGGSYGYTF
NA	TRBJ2-3	TRBD1	TRBV5-1	TGCGCCAGCAGCTTGGACAGGGGTGGTCCAGATACGCAGTATTTT	CASSLDRGGPDTQYF
NA	TRBJ1-1	TRBD1	TRBV29-1	TGCAGCGTTGGGTCCGGACAGGGAGCCGATGAAGCTTTCTTT	CSVGSGQGADEAFF
NA	TRBJ2-6	NA	TRBV18	TGTGCCAGCTCACCAGTCTTGGACAGTCTCGGCTCTGGGGCCAACGTCCTGACTTTC	CASSPVLDSLGSGANVLTF
NA	TRBJ2-4	TRBD1	TRBV18	TGTGCCAGCTCACCTAAGGACAGGGTCAAAAACATTCAGTACTTC	CASSPKDRVKNIQYF
NA	TRBJ2-3	NA	TRBV5-6	TGTGCCAGCAGCTTGGAAGTAGCGCAAGATACGCAGTATTTT	CASSLEVAQDTQYF
once	TRBJ1-1	NA	TRBV15	TGTGCCACCAGCAGAGTGGGGGGCACTGAAGCTTTCTTT	CATSRVGGTEAFF
NA	TRBJ2-3	NA	TRBV12-3/TRBV12-4	TGTGCCAGCTCGAGGAATACGCAGTATTTT	CASSRNTQYF
NA	TRBJ1-2	NA	TRBV28	TGTGCCAGCAGCTCCCCACTCCTGACAGCTAACTATGGCTACACCTTC	CASSSPLLTANYGYTF
NA	TRBJ2-1	NA	TRBV12-2	TGTGCAAGTCGCTGTGGGCCCTCCAAAGAGCAGTTCTTC	CASRCGPSKEQFF
few	TRBJ2-1	NA	TRBV12-3/TRBV12-4	TGTGCCAGCAGTTTAGGCCAGGGGTATGAGCAGTTCTTC	CASSLGQGYEQFF
NA	TRBJ2-7	TRBD1	TRBV5-4	TGTGCCAGCAGCCCCTCGACAGGGATCTACGAGCAGTACTTC	CASSPSTGIYEQYF
NA	TRBJ2-2	NA	TRBV19	TGTGCCAGTACCATCCGGCGGAGCGCTACGAACACCGGGGAGCTGTTTTTT	CASTIRRSATNTGELFF
NA	TRBJ1-1	TRBD1	TRBV5-1	TGCGCCAGCACCCCTGCCTCCGGACAGGGAATCGCTGAAGCTTTCTTT	CASTPASGQGIAEAFF